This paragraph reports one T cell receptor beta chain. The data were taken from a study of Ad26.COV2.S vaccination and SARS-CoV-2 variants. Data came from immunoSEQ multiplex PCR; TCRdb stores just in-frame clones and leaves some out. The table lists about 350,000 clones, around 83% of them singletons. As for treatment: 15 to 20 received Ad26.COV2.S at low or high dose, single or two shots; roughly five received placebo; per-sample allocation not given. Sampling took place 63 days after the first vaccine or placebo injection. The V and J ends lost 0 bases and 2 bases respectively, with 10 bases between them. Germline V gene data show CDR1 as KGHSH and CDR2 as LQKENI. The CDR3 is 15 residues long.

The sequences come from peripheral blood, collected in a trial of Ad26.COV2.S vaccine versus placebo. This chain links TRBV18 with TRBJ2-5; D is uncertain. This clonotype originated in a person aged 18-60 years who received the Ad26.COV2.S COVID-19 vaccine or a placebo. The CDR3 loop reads CASSPPGSLQETQYF. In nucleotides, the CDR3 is TGTGCCAGCTCACCACCGGGGTCTCTTCAAGAGACCCAGTACTTC.